The 29 T cell receptor beta chains given below trace back to one sample, sequenced in a study of technical replicates of blood from several donors. The data were produced by immunoSEQ multiplex PCR, yet TCRdb's version contains in-frame clones alone and is incomplete. The table lists 80,000 or so clones, approximately 94% of them singletons. Specimen: T cells isolated from PBMCs. These receptor sequences come from a human donor in good health.

The chain employs TRBV9 and TRBJ1-5; D gene ambiguous. The CDR3 runs to 14 residues. Germline assignment: CDR1 SGDLS and CDR2 YYNGEE. Between the trimmed V and J ends, which lost 2 bases and 7 bases, there was a span of 13 bases. CDR3 nucleotides: TGTGCCAGCAGCGTCTCTACCGAGGCGCAGCCCCAGCATTTT. Translation gives CASSVSTEAQPQHF.

This chain links TRBV7-9 with TRBJ1-4; TRBD1 matches at 8 bases. CDR3 length: 14 amino acids. Germline V gene lookup returns CDR1 SEHNR and CDR2 FQNEAQ (reference sequence). J was trimmed by 6 bases and V by 5 bases; bases with no gene match: 5. The CDR3 region is CASSPDRGYEKLFF. For the CDR3, the DNA is TGTGCCAGCAGCCCTGACAGGGGTTATGAAAAACTGTTTTTT.

This clone appeared a single time. V gene TRBV30 combines with J gene TRBJ1-1, with TRBD1 identical over 7 bases. The CDR3 spans 15 residues. The V and J ends lost 3 bases and 1 base, in that order; junction bases with no gene match: 8. Per germline, CDR1 GTSNPN and CDR2 SVGIG (reference sequence). The CDR3 spells CAWRDGTARNTEAFF. The CDR3, as DNA: TGTGCCTGGAGGGATGGGACAGCCAGGAACACTGAAGCTTTCTTT.

The chain carries TRBV9 and TRBJ2-1; TRBD2 matches at 12 bases. The CDR3 covers 14 residues. J lost 10 bases, V lost 0 bases, and 2 bases had no gene match. CDR1 and CDR2 (germline): SGDLS, YYNGEE. The DNA of the CDR3 is TGTGCCAGCAGCGTAGAAACTAGCGGGAGGGAGCAGTTCTTC. Protein: CASSVETSGREQFF.

The J gene is TRBJ1-1, the V gene TRBV30, with D tentatively TRBD1 (6 bases). Germline V gives CDR1 GTSNPN, CDR2 SVGIG (reference sequence). V shed 1 base and J shed 10 bases, with 22 bases lying between them. The CDR3 is 15 amino acids. The CDR3 coding sequence is TGTGCCTGGAGTGGATGGTCGCAGGGGAATGCGGGAGCTTTCTTT. It is translated as CAWSGWSQGNAGAFF.

CDR3 sequence (DNA): TGTGCCAGCAGCTTAACTACAGGAGCAGATACGCAGTATTTT. Translation: CASSLTTGADTQYF. V and J are TRBV7-2 and TRBJ2-3; D may be TRBD1 (5 bases). Germline CDR1 SGHTA, CDR2 FQGNSA. The CDR3 has 14 amino acids. Trimming cost V 2 bases and J 4 bases, with 10 bases left between them.

V usage is TRBV19 and J usage is TRBJ1-1; TRBD1 agrees at 8 bases. Germline V gene lookup returns CDR1 LNHDA and CDR2 SQIVND (reference sequence). The CDR3 consists of 16 residues. V shed 4 bases, J shed 7 bases, and the junction held 14 bases outside the gene matches. The CDR3 reads CASSSGPQGARGEAFF. The DNA of the CDR3 is TGTGCCAGTAGTAGCGGCCCCCAGGGGGCCCGGGGTGAAGCTTTCTTT. The full variable domain, completed using reference TRBV19 and TRBJ1-1, is DGGITQSPKYLFRKEGQNVTLSCEQNLNHDAMYWYRQDPGQGLRLIYYSQIVNDFQKGDIAEGYSVSREKKESFPLTVTSAQKNPTAFYLCASSSGPQGARGEAFFGQGTRLTVV.

The genes are TRBV19 and TRBJ1-1, with D unresolved. V was pared by 3 bases and J by 0 bases, with 8 bases between. The germline V gene encodes CDR1 LNHDA and CDR2 SQIVND (reference sequence). The CDR3 runs to 14 residues. The CDR3 region is CASSIRGMNTEAFF. CDR3 DNA: TGTGCCAGTAGTATCCGAGGTATGAACACTGAAGCTTTCTTT.

The chain is built from TRBV4-2 and TRBJ2-7; 7 nucleotides line up with TRBD1. The junction had 6 bases not matched to a gene; V was cut back by 4 bases and J by 0 bases. The CDR3 is 15 residues long. In germline, CDR1 is LGHNA, CDR2 YNFKEQ. The CDR3 reads CASSRNAGGSYEQYF. Here the CDR3 DNA reads TGTGCCAGCAGCCGCAATGCAGGGGGCTCCTACGAGCAGTACTTC.

The V and J genes are TRBV30 and TRBJ2-1; D unclear. The CDR3 extends over 11 amino acids. Germline values: CDR1 GTSNPN, CDR2 SVGIG (reference sequence). Trimming took off 1 base at V and 7 bases at J, with 5 bases between the two ends. In DNA form, the CDR3 reads TGTGCCTGGAGTGAGCCTAATGAGCAGTTCTTC. This codes for CAWSEPNEQFF.

The chain is built from TRBV5-4 and TRBJ2-2; 12 bases are shared with TRBD1. V shed 3 bases, J shed 8 bases, and the junction held 2 bases outside the gene matches. This CDR3 region has 14 residues. Germline lookup yields CDR1 SGHNT and CDR2 YYREEE (reference sequence). In DNA form, the CDR3 reads TGTGCCAGCAGCTGGGACAGGGGGCCGGGGGAGCTGTTTTTT. As protein: CASSWDRGPGELFF.

This chain uses TRBV30 with TRBJ2-2; D uncertain. The CDR3 runs 14 residues. V gave up 4 bases and J gave up 6 bases, with 15 bases separating them. Germline CDR1 and CDR2: GTSNPN and SVGIG (reference sequence). The CDR3, as DNA: TGTGCCTGGACCATTGATTGGAGCGCCGGGGAGCTGTTTTTT. As protein: CAWTIDWSAGELFF.

This sequence joins TRBV28 and TRBJ2-3; 7 nucleotides line up with TRBD1. V was clipped by 2 bases and J by 3 bases; unmatched bases: 8. CDR1 and CDR2 (germline): MDHEN, SYDVKM. CDR3 size: 16 residues. DNA of the CDR3: TGTGCCAGCAGTTTAGACTCCTTCAGGGGGACAGATACGCAGTATTTT. Its protein is CASSLDSFRGTDTQYF. The entire variable domain, with the rest obtained from reference TRBV28 and TRBJ2-3, is as follows: DVKVTQSSRYLVKRTGEKVFLECVQDMDHENMFWYRQDPGLGLRLIYFSYDVKMKEKGDIPEGYSVSREKKERFSLILESASTNQTSMYLCASSLDSFRGTDTQYFGPGTRLTVL.

This clone was detected only a few times. The CDR3 protein is CASGDIDRAQPQHF. CDR3 bases: TGTGCCAGCGGTGATATTGACAGGGCCCAGCCCCAGCATTTT. This chain uses TRBV9 with TRBJ1-5; 7 bases are a match to TRBD1. Germline V lookup: CDR1 SGDLS, CDR2 YYNGEE. With V trimmed by 7 bases and J by 7 bases, 11 bases remained unmatched. There are 14 residues in the CDR3.

The CDR3, as DNA: TGTGCCAGCAGCCTACTCGGACTAGCGGGGAGCACAGATACGCAGTATTTT. Its protein is CASSLLGLAGSTDTQYF. The rearrangement uses TRBV7-9 and TRBJ2-3, with TRBD2 matching 12 bases. Germline CDR1 and CDR2: SEHNR and FQNEAQ (reference sequence). J was trimmed by 0 bases and V by 5 bases; bases with no gene match: 6. The CDR3 totals 17 residues.

This chain joins TRBV6-5 and TRBJ2-7; TRBD1 might be the D (6 bases). CDR1 MNHEY and CDR2 SVGAGI come from the germline V gene. V was pared by 5 bases and J by 6 bases, with 17 bases between. This CDR3 is 14 amino acids long. Written as DNA, the CDR3 is TGTGCCAGCAGTCCCCTACAGGGTCGTGCCGAGCAGTACTTC. Encoded protein: CASSPLQGRAEQYF.

The chain combines TRBV27 with TRBJ2-1; 11 bases agree with TRBD2. Germline V lookup: CDR1 MNHEY, CDR2 SMNVEV (reference sequence). CDR3 length: 13 amino acids. The V segment lost 4 bases and the J segment 14 bases; nucleotides outside the gene matches: 7. The CDR3 bases are TGTGCCAGCAGTTCTTCTAGCGGGAGGTCAGAGTTCTTC. Its translation is CASSSSSGRSEFF.

This clone was seen only once. This chain uses TRBV9 with TRBJ2-5; D possibly corresponds to TRBD2 (6 bases). CDR1 and CDR2 (germline): SGDLS, YYNGEE. The CDR3 length is 15 residues. Trimming removed 0 bases from V and 5 bases from J, with 14 bases in between. Written as DNA, the CDR3 is TGTGCCAGCAGCGTAGACACTAGCAGGCGGGAGACCCAGTACTTC. This codes for CASSVDTSRRETQYF. The full variable domain, rest sourced from reference TRBV9 and TRBJ2-5, is DSGVTQTPKHLITATGQRVTLRCSPRSGDLSVYWYQQSLDQGLQFLIQYYNGEERAKGNILERFSAQQFPDLHSELNLSSLELGDSALYFCASSVDTSRRETQYFGPGTRLLVL.

This chain joins TRBV7-9 and TRBJ2-1; TRBD2 might be the D (6 bases). The CDR3 consists of 13 residues. With 2 bases removed from V and 7 bases from J, the gap between germline ends came to 9 bases. Per germline, CDR1 SEHNR and CDR2 FQNEAQ (reference sequence). This chain's CDR3 is CASSLTSRNEQFF. The DNA for the CDR3 is TGTGCCAGCAGCTTAACTAGCAGGAATGAGCAGTTCTTC.

In its sample, this clone was seen a few times. The chain carries TRBV5-4 and TRBJ2-1; TRBD1 aligns across 8 bases. Unmatched junction bases numbered 7, after V lost 4 bases and J lost 4 bases. In germline, CDR1 is SGHNT, CDR2 YYREEE (reference sequence). The CDR3 covers 15 residues. In DNA, the CDR3 is TGTGCCAGCAGCAAGGGGACAGGAGGGTACAATGAGCAGTTCTTC. Translating gives CASSKGTGGYNEQFF.

This clone was observed a single time. The rearrangement uses TRBV5-1 and TRBJ2-1; TRBD1 aligns across 9 bases. The CDR3 is 17 amino acids. Trimming removed 0 bases from V and 1 base from J; junction bases left unmatched: 5. Germline-derived CDR1 and CDR2 are SGHRS and YFSETQ. The CDR3 DNA follows: TGCGCCAGCAGCTTGGAAGAACAGGGGGCGTCCTACAATGAGCAGTTCTTC. As protein: CASSLEEQGASYNEQFF.

This sequence joins TRBV5-6 and TRBJ2-7; D is perhaps TRBD1 (5 bases). The CDR3 runs 14 residues. Trimming removed 4 bases from V and 4 bases from J, with 15 bases in between. Germline V gives CDR1 SGHDT, CDR2 YYEEEE. CDR3 DNA: TGTGCCAGCAGCCCATATTACAGGAGTTACGAGCAGTACTTC. Translating it yields CASSPYYRSYEQYF. Together with reference TRBV5-6 and TRBJ2-7, the CDR3 gives the full variable domain: DAGVTQSPTHLIKTRGQQVTLRCSPKSGHDTVSWYQQALGQGPQFIFQYYEEEERQRGNFPDRFSGHQFPNYSSELNVNALLLGDSALYLCASSPYYRSYEQYFGPGTRLTVT.

The count of this clone is one. The chain employs TRBV11-2 and TRBJ2-3; D is possibly TRBD2 (6 bases). V dropped 2 bases and J dropped 4 bases, with 16 bases sitting between them. This CDR3 is built from 16 residues. Germline CDR1 reads SGHAT; CDR2 reads FQNNGV. The CDR3, as DNA: TGTGCCAGCAGCTTATTCTACGGGAGTAGAGCAGATACGCAGTATTTT. It yields the protein CASSLFYGSRADTQYF.

J is TRBJ2-2 and V is TRBV11-3; no clear D gene. Germline assignment: CDR1 SGHNT and CDR2 YENEEA. The CDR3 consists of 13 residues. V lost 2 bases and J 6 bases, leaving 7 bases between the germline ends. Here the CDR3 DNA reads TGTGCCAGCAGCTTAAGAGTAGCCGGGGAGCTGTTTTTT. The encoded protein is CASSLRVAGELFF.

The genes are TRBV7-9 and TRBJ2-1; the match to TRBD1 covers 7 bases. Trimming took 7 bases from V and 0 from J; bases not matched to a gene: 12. Germline CDR1 is SEHNR and CDR2 is FQNEAQ (reference sequence). The CDR3 loop spans 17 amino acids. The CDR3 reads CASTVGTERSSYNEQFF. The CDR3 DNA is TGTGCCAGCACCGTCGGGACAGAAAGGAGCTCCTACAATGAGCAGTTCTTC.

This rearrangement joins TRBV12-5 to TRBJ2-7; TRBD2 is a possible D gene (8 bases). V lost 1 base, J lost 4 bases, and 20 bases lay in between. Germline loops: CDR1 LGHNT, CDR2 FRNRAP. CDR3 size: 17 residues. The DNA of the CDR3 is TGTGCTAGTGGTTTGGGTACTAGCGGCTTCAGGGGGTACGAGCAGTACTTC. Encoded protein: CASGLGTSGFRGYEQYF.

J is TRBJ2-5 and V is TRBV25-1; unclear D gene. V was cut by 8 bases and J by 2 bases, with 3 bases left in between. Germline V gene sequence: CDR1 MGHDK, CDR2 SYGVNS. This CDR3 is 10 amino acids long. For the CDR3, the DNA is TGTGCCAGCCTGCAAGAGACCCAGTACTTC. It encodes CASLQETQYF.

The chain carries TRBV7-7 and TRBJ2-2; TRBD1 agrees at 11 bases. The CDR3 sequence is 15 residues long. V shed 4 bases, J shed 7 bases, and the junction held 5 bases outside the gene matches. From germline, CDR1 is SSHAT and CDR2 FNYEAQ (reference sequence). The CDR3 DNA reads as TGTGCCAGCAGCTCCGGACAGGGGGCTATCGGGGAGCTGTTTTTT. Protein: CASSSGQGAIGELFF.

This chain connects TRBV6-1 to TRBJ1-5; D is unresolved. CDR1 is MNHNS and CDR2 is SASEGT in the germline V gene. V was shortened by 4 bases and J by 6 bases, with 10 bases between the two germline ends. CDR3 length: 13 amino acids. Here the CDR3 DNA reads TGTGCCAGCAGTGGAGTGGTTGGTCAGCCCCAGCATTTT. Translating it yields CASSGVVGQPQHF.